There are many counts of the clone carrying this T cell receptor beta chain. What it binds is not known. This sample stems from a study of blood T cells in healthy people across ages. In the study overall: Per every two T cells, about one barcoded beta molecule was captured by template switching. General study findings and limits: Roughly linearly, TCR beta diversity per million T cells fell as age increased.

Alongside a J-beta primer mix, a sample-barcoded 5' primer served in a second PCR lasting about 7 to 11 cycles. MiXCR, run by TCRdb on the 5' RACE reads, gives a single entry per CDR3 protein. Of just under 900,000 distinct CDR3 sequences detected, around 28% appear once; the ten largest clones hold 17%. Peripheral blood samples of around 9.3 milliliters were drawn from each donor. The sequence was obtained from an elderly woman in good health. Sequencing was done on a sample of blood.

The CDR3 DNA sequence: TGTGCCAGCAGTTACACGGGTACGAACACTGAAGCTTTCTTT. Translating gives CASSYTGTNTEAFF. This chain uses TRBV7-6 with TRBJ1-1; D is ambiguous. Trimming took off 6 bases at V and 1 base at J, with 12 bases between the two ends. Germline lookup yields CDR1 SGHVS and CDR2 FNYEAQ. The CDR3 spans 14 residues.